Listed below are T cell receptor beta chains from one sample, sequenced in a study of monozygotic twins with inflammatory bowel disease. TCRdb derives one entry per CDR3 protein from the 5' RACE reads, leaving out DNA. The sample holds 300,000 to 400,000 distinct CDR3 sequences. Sequencing was carried out using blood. Receptors originate from a human donor with ulcerative colitis or Crohn's disease, or a healthy co-twin of an affected twin (not recorded which). CDR3s include the opening cysteine and the closing phenylalanine or tryptophan.

j_call v_call cdr3_aa
TRBJ1-2 TRBV27 CASSLGTGGANGYTF
TRBJ1-3 TRBV20-1 CSARQFTGNTIYF
TRBJ2-2 TRBV27 CASSLWTSTGELFF
TRBJ2-3 TRBV28 CASSLLPGYTDTQYF
TRBJ2-3 TRBV3-1 CASSSSSGGLTDTQYF
TRBJ2-5 TRBV27 CASSILAGGIQETQYF
TRBJ1-5 TRBV12-3/TRBV12-4 CASSGTAHQPQHF
TRBJ1-5 TRBV10-3 CAIRDQGAGQPQHF
TRBJ2-7 TRBV27 CASSLSKYSGATYEQYF
TRBJ2-1 TRBV29-1 CSVGIAGRHEQFF
TRBJ2-5 TRBV6-5 CASSYSGGGGGETQYF
TRBJ2-7 TRBV18 CASSAEGIGYEQYF
TRBJ1-5 TRBV6-5 CASSLSRDRGRQPQHF
TRBJ2-1 TRBV29-1 CSVEEDSYNEQFF
TRBJ2-1 TRBV20-1 CSARLAGSQFF
TRBJ2-1 TRBV5-1 CASSLGPGLSNEQFF
TRBJ1-1 TRBV7-3 CASSLGGAQLNTEAFF
TRBJ2-1 TRBV4-2 CASSQDLAAFYNEQFF
TRBJ2-1 TRBV19 CASSIPPAFGYNEQFF
TRBJ2-7 TRBV7-2 CASSWFGGGLYEQYF
TRBJ2-7 TRBV20-1 CSAGTGVEQYF
TRBJ2-7 TRBV7-2 CASSLVTAGGEQYF
TRBJ1-2 TRBV6-5 CASSSSGTGGYTF
TRBJ1-2 TRBV4-2 CATRNRDGYGYTF
TRBJ1-4 TRBV5-1 CASSLAETGNEKLFF
TRBJ1-2 TRBV4-3 CASSRGKQGADYGYTF
TRBJ1-2 TRBV11-2 CASSLDSAYGGYTF
TRBJ2-2 TRBV5-6 CASTDTELIPGELFF
TRBJ2-7 TRBV18 CASSPGQGSSEQYF
TRBJ1-4 TRBV5-4 CASSADRVTPSEKLFF
TRBJ2-7 TRBV7-9 CASSWPGQGIYEQYF
TRBJ2-3 TRBV20-1 CSALRDRGYTDTQYF
TRBJ2-7 TRBV5-1 CASSLGQQQYF
TRBJ2-5 TRBV4-1 CASSQDSSTSGGLQETQYF
TRBJ1-4 TRBV29-1 CSVGGGNEKLFF
TRBJ1-1 TRBV30 CAWSPGTGLTEAFF
TRBJ2-6 TRBV4-3 CASSGGAGGAGANVLTF
TRBJ1-5 TRBV12-3/TRBV12-4 CASSSGQSPVQPQHF
TRBJ2-2 TRBV3-1 CASSQDPSASYYTGELFF
TRBJ1-5 TRBV30 CAWSPGPPSNQPQHF
TRBJ1-5 TRBV6-1 CASRATTSNQPQHF
TRBJ2-1 TRBV2 CASSERSLKGEQFF
TRBJ1-5 TRBV19 CASSIEGQGTQPQHF
TRBJ2-7 TRBV4-2 CASSPVGTSGGYEQYF
TRBJ2-7 TRBV7-7 CASSTGTAPYEQYF
TRBJ2-7 TRBV12-3/TRBV12-4 CASSPGPFEQYF
TRBJ1-3 TRBV5-1 CASSLGYESGNTIYF
TRBJ2-5 TRBV14 CASSQEGARKTQYF
TRBJ2-2 TRBV20-1 CSAPRQGLTGELFF
TRBJ1-3 TRBV20-1 CSARDEDWDFTGNTIYF
TRBJ2-7 TRBV20-1 CSAGDRGKSSYEQYF
TRBJ2-7 TRBV5-6 CASSRGLAGGTYYEQYF
TRBJ2-1 TRBV27 CASSPGTSPYNEQFF
TRBJ2-2 TRBV4-3 CASSQVSLAGGGTGELFF
TRBJ1-6 TRBV27 CASSPGQGTSPLHF
TRBJ1-6 TRBV6-6 CASSLVGPSSPLHF
TRBJ1-6 TRBV7-9 CASSLVAVAPLHF
TRBJ2-1 TRBV5-1 CASSTTGFPEQFF
TRBJ2-7 TRBV16 CASSLRDKPYEQYF
TRBJ2-7 TRBV4-1 CASSQVRGYEQYF